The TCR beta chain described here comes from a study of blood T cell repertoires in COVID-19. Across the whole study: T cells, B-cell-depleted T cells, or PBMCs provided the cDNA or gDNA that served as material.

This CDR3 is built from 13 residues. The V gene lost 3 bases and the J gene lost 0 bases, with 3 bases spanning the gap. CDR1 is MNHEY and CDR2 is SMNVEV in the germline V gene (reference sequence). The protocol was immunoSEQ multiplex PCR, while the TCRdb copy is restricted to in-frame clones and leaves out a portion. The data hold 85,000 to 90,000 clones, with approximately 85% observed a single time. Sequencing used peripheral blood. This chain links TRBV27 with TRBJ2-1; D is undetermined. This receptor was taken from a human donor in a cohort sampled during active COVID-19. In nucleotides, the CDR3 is TGTGCCAGCAGTTTTAGCTCCTACAATGAGCAGTTCTTC. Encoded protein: CASSFSSYNEQFF.